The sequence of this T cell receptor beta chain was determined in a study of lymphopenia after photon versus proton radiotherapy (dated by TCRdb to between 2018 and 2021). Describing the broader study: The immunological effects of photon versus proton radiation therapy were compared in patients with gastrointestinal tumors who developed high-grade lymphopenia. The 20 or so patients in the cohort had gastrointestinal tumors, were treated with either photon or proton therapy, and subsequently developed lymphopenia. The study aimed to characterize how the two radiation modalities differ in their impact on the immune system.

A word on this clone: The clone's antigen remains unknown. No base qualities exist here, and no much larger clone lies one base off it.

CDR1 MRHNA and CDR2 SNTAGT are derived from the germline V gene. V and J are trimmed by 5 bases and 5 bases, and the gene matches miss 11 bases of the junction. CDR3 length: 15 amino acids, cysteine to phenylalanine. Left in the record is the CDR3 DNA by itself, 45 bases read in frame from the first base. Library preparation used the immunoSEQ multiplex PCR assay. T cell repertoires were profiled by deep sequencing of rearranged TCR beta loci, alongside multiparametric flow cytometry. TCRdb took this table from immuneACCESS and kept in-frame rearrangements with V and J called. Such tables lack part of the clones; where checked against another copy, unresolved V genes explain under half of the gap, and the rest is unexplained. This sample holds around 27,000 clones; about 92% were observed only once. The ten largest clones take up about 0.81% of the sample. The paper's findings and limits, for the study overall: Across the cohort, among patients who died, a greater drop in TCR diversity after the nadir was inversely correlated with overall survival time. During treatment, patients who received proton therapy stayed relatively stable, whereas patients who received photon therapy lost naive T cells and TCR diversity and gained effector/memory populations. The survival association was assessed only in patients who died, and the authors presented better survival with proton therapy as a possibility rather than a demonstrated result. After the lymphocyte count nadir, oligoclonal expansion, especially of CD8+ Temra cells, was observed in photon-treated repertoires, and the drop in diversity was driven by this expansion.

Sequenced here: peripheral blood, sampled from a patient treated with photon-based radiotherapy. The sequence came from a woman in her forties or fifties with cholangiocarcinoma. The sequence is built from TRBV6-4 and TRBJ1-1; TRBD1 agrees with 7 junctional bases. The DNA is TGTGCCAGCAGTTCCTTACCGCGACAGGGAACTGAAGCTTTCTTT. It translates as CASSSLPRQGTEAFF.